The subject of this entry is one TCR beta chain. Its antigen is currently unknown. The data were taken from a study of immune cell composition in non-small cell lung cancer. Clones were sequenced by immunoSEQ multiplex PCR, and TCRdb holds only the in-frame ones, with some missing. This sample has several thousand clones, with about 80% found just once. General observations from the study: Overall clonality, unlike maximal tumour-associated clone frequency, did not predict TIL reactivity. Lung adenocarcinomas had lower top 10 clone scores and clonality than squamous tumours. Squamous carcinomas (approximately 80%) more often had tumour-associated clones >0.5% than adenocarcinomas (around 35%). Tumour TCR-beta clonality showed no significant link to smoking pack-years.

The source of this sequence is a human donor with non-small cell lung cancer. Source material: lung tumor tissue.

As DNA, the CDR3 is TGTGCCAGCAGCTTACTTTGGGGCGGCAATCAGCCCCAGCATTTT. Translating it yields CASSLLWGGNQPQHF. The rearrangement joins TRBV7-3 to TRBJ1-5, with a weak D call TRBD1 (5 bases). Trimming left V 2 bases short and J 2 bases short, with 10 bases between. CDR1 is SGHTA and CDR2 is FQGTGA in the germline V gene. This CDR3 comprises 15 residues.